The sequence of this T cell receptor (beta chain) was determined in a study of cytomegalovirus exposure and HLA in healthy donors. Study overall: The study's early data release held some 85 million unique TCRs from HLA-typed donors. Study conclusions and caveats: Donor immune exposure was known only as CMV serostatus. Some V segments could not be told apart, so they were left out, TRBV6-2 and TRBV6-3 among them.

The V and J ends lost 9 bases and 8 bases, in that order; junction bases with no gene match: 4. Germline-derived CDR1 and CDR2 are LNHDA and SQIVND (reference sequence). The CDR3 runs to 13 residues. Amplification used 60 Vbeta primers and 13 Jbeta primers. Sequencing used immunoSEQ multiplex PCR; TCRdb keeps in-frame clones, though not all of them. The sample lists fewer than 200,000 clones; 78% were seen once. This clone showed up just once. Its antigen is not identified. This rearrangement joins TRBV19 to TRBJ1-6; 10 nucleotides align to TRBD1. Sequencing used PBMCs. This clonotype originated in a female donor in good health and CMV-seronegative. This CDR3 reads CASAGTGDSPLHF. The CDR3 region has the DNA TGTGCCAGCGCCGGGACAGGGGATTCACCCCTCCACTTT. The variable domain in full, completed from reference TRBV19 and TRBJ1-6, reads DGGITQSPKYLFRKEGQNVTLSCEQNLNHDAMYWYRQDPGQGLRLIYYSQIVNDFQKGDIAEGYSVSREKKESFPLTVTSAQKNPTAFYLCASAGTGDSPLHFGNGTRLTVT.